The entry below describes one T cell receptor (beta chain). This clonotype was observed a handful of times. Its target antigen remains unknown. One base away there is no much larger clone; base qualities are not given. Counted from cysteine to phenylalanine, this CDR3 has 13 amino acids. The read is trimmed to its CDR3 DNA, 39 bases read in frame from base 1. V is reduced by 8 bases and J by 1 base, leaving a spacing of 10 bases between them. The germline V gene sets CDR1 to ENHRY and CDR2 to SYGVKD. This entry is derived from a study of T-cell memory formation after mild COVID-19 (dated by TCRdb to about 2021). Context from the whole study: TCR sequence clusters from the two donors were found to be largely donor specific. The cohort was made up of two young adult volunteers, one female and one male, who were previously healthy. In a couple of donors, T-cell clones that expanded and contracted after mild COVID-19 were tracked by sequencing TCRalpha and TCRbeta repertoires over time.

Data came from an Illumina NovaSeq 6000. TCRalpha and TCRbeta cDNA libraries were constructed by 5'RACE with constant-segment primers, with sample barcodes and unique molecular identifiers being introduced. RNA was extracted from every sample with Trizol reagent. Amplification of the libraries took two PCR steps, and the second step added a second sample barcode plus Illumina TruSeq adapters. The libraries were sequenced on an Illumina NovaSeq using 2 x 150 bp paired-end reads. The source study handled its data this way. With migec v1.2.7, reads were demultiplexed and then collapsed into UMI-guided consensus sequences. Using mixcr v2.1.11, the UMI consensuses were aligned to TRA and TRB V and J templates and assembled into clonotypes. A clonotype was counted as expanded or contracted only when both edgeR and NoisET called the clonotype significant, with the noise models trained on biological replicates. For edgeR calls, a false discovery rate-adjusted p below 0.01 and a log2 fold-change threshold of 1 were applied. As an exploratory analysis of dynamics, max-normalized trajectories of the 1000 most abundant clonotypes were examined with PCA combined with hierarchical clustering. Each responding clone was given a CD4 or CD8 phenotype based on the CD4+ and CD8+ repertoires, which had been sequenced separately. Using fastp trimming at Q25 and MiXCR clonotype assembly, TCRdb reanalyzed the public sequencing data and kept in-frame beta chains. Every entry covers one CDR3 protein and lists the most common genes and DNA from its rows. The V and J calls reflect TCRdb's pipeline rather than the authors' work. Across this sample there are a few hundred thousand distinct CDR3 sequences, with 20% to 25% seen only once. The ten largest account for around 9.2% of the sample.

PBMCs were isolated by Ficoll-Paque density gradient centrifugation. The paper as a whole reports these results and caveats: Some responding clones were detected in pre-infection memory, suggesting pre-existing cross-reactive memory T cells joined the SARS-CoV-2 response. From day 15 to 85, contracting clones showed balanced CD4/CD8 phenotypes, whereas a second wave of clones that expanded from day 15 to 37 leaned towards CD4+. The study included only a couple of mild cases, and larger cohorts that include severe cases with pre-infection samples were judged to be necessary. Contracting CD4+ clones were located mainly in the CM and EM memory subsets, whereas CD8+ clones were found to be enriched in EMRA. SARS-CoV-2 specificity was not confirmed for the second-wave clones peaking on day 37.

What was sequenced was PBMCs or a T cell subset sorted from them (not recorded which). The chain uses TRBV10-3 and TRBJ2-3; matching of 6 bases hints at TRBD1 as the D gene. The clonotype comes from an adult woman who had mild COVID-19 (a few samples of this study predate the infection). The sample titles of this study are shuffled in the database, so cell type and time point are left out; the donor was told from shared clones. The nucleotide sequence is given as TGTGCCATCCGGACAGAAGGCACAGATACGCAGTATTTT. It translates as CAIRTEGTDTQYF.